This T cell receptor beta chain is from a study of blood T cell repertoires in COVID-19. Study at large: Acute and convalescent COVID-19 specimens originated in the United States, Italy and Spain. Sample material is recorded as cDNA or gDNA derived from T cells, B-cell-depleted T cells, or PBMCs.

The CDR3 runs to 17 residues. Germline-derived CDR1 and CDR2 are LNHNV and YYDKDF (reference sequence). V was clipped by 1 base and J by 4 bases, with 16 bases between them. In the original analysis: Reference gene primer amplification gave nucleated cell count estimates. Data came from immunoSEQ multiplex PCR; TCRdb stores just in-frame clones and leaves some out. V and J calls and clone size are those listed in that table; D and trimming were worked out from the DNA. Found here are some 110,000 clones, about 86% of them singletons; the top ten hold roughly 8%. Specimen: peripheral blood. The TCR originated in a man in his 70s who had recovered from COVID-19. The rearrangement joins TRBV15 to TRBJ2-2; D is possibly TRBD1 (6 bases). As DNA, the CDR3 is TGTGCCACCAGCAGAGTAGCAGGGGCACTCGGCACCGGGGAGCTGTTTTTT. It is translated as CATSRVAGALGTGELFF.